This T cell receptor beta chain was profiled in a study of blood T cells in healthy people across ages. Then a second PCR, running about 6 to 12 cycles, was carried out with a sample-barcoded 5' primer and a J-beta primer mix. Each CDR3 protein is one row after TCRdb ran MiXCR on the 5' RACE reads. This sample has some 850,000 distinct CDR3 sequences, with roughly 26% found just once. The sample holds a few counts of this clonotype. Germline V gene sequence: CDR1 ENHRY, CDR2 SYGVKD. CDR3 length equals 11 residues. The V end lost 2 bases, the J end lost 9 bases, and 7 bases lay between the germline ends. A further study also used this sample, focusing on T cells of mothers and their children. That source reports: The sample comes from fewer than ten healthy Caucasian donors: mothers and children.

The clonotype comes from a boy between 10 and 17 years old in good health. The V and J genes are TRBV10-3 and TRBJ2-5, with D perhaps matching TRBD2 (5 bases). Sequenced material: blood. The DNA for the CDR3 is TGTGCCATCAGTGAGGAGGGAGCCCAGTACTTC. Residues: CAISEEGAQYF.